These T cell receptor beta chains were read from a single sample in a study. Using its own MiXCR run on the 5' RACE reads, TCRdb lists one record per CDR3 protein. Here the sample spans around 29,000 distinct CDR3 sequences, roughly 25% being singletons. The sample taken for sequencing was naive CD4+ T cells sorted from a lymph node. Source of these receptors: a female donor with breast cancer. Each CDR3 is given with its conserved first and last residue. The D gene is left open where the match is weak. For some rows the clone size is stated as once, few or many, or as a class when expanded; others skip it.

-	-	TRBV4-1	TRBJ1-6	CASSRTVGRSYNSPLHF	TGCGCCAGCAGCCGGACCGTGGGGAGGTCCTATAATTCACCCCTCCACTTT
-	-	TRBV3-1	TRBJ2-3	CASSPRTNTDTQYF	TGTGCCAGCAGCCCTAGGACTAACACAGATACGCAGTATTTT
TRBD1	-	TRBV15	TRBJ2-7	CGTSREDFDRGQVEQYF	TGTGGCACCAGCAGAGAAGACTTCGACAGGGGGCAGGTCGAGCAGTACTTC
-	-	TRBV20-1	TRBJ1-2	CSAPGTAYGYTF	TGCAGTGCTCCCGGGACGGCATATGGCTACACCTTC
-	-	TRBV29-1	TRBJ2-5	CSVGGDVQGVLETQYF	TGCAGCGTTGGCGGTGATGTTCAGGGAGTTTTGGAGACCCAGTACTTC
-	once	TRBV30	TRBJ2-1	CAWDGPVPPNEQFF	TGTGCCTGGGACGGCCCGGTTCCGCCCAATGAGCAGTTCTTC
TRBD1	few	TRBV6-7	TRBJ2-7	CAIGTGDIYEQYF	TGTGCCATCGGGACAGGGGATATATACGAGCAGTACTTC
-	many	TRBV6-2/TRBV6-3	TRBJ2-2	CASTPSRRGPNTGELFF	TGTGCCAGCACCCCTTCTCGCCGAGGACCCAACACCGGGGAGCTGTTTTTT
-	-	TRBV5-1	TRBJ2-4	CASSLMASRGAKNIQCF	TGCGCCAGCAGCTTGATGGCCAGTCGGGGTGCCAAAAACATTCAGTGCTTC
TRBD1	-	TRBV12-3/TRBV12-4	TRBJ1-2	CASKTGQGSYTF	TGTGCCAGCAAGACAGGACAGGGCAGCTACACCTTC
-	-	TRBV12-3/TRBV12-4	TRBJ1-2	CASSLQSSRGQYGYTF	TGTGCCAGCAGTTTACAGAGCAGCAGGGGACAATATGGCTACACCTTC
TRBD1	few	TRBV27	TRBJ1-2	CASSPKGTAYGYTF	TGTGCCAGCAGTCCCAAAGGGACAGCCTATGGCTACACCTTC
-	many	TRBV12-3/TRBV12-4	TRBJ1-4	CASSLGGGTEKLFF	TGTGCCAGCAGTTTAGGAGGGGGTACTGAAAAACTGTTTTTT
-	few	TRBV4-2	TRBJ1-5	CASSPEDNIYSNQPQHF	TGTGCCAGCAGCCCGGAGGACAATATCTATAGCAATCAGCCCCAGCATTTT
TRBD2	-	TRBV5-1	TRBJ2-5	CASRVVAGEETQYF	TGCGCCAGCAGGGTGGTAGCGGGAGAAGAGACCCAGTACTTC
TRBD2	-	TRBV20-1	TRBJ2-7	CSARDGIWREGGSEQYF	TGCAGTGCTAGAGATGGAATATGGCGGGAGGGAGGTTCCGAGCAGTACTTC
TRBD2	-	TRBV4-2	TRBJ2-1	CASSSEREGYEQFF	TGTGCCAGCAGCTCCGAGCGGGAGGGTTATGAGCAGTTCTTC
TRBD2	-	TRBV9	TRBJ2-7	CASSVGASGYEQYF	TGTGCCAGCAGCGTAGGGGCTAGCGGGTACGAGCAGTACTTC
TRBD1	-	TRBV7-6	TRBJ2-2	CASSRRQGLHTGELFF	TGTGCCAGCAGCCGACGACAGGGGCTTCACACCGGGGAGCTGTTTTTT
-	many	TRBV7-6	TRBJ1-5	CASSLGASYSNQPQHF	TGTGCCAGCAGCTTAGGGGCATCTTATAGCAATCAGCCCCAGCATTTT
-	-	TRBV20-1	TRBJ2-3	CSAREQGGGTDTQYF	TGCAGTGCTAGAGAGCAGGGGGGAGGCACAGATACGCAGTATTTT
-	-	TRBV5-1	TRBJ2-4	CASSLAGGIKNIQYF	TGCGCCAGCAGCTTGGCCGGAGGGATCAAAAACATTCAGTACTTC
-	-	TRBV6-1	TRBJ1-2	CASAQGSYGYTF	TGTGCCAGCGCCCAGGGGTCCTATGGCTACACCTTC
TRBD2	many	TRBV6-2/TRBV6-3	TRBJ2-1	CASTDGLAGNNEQSF	TGTGCCAGCACCGACGGACTAGCGGGAAACAATGAGCAGTCCTTC
TRBD1	many	TRBV28	TRBJ2-4	CASSLGTGSVAKNIQYF	TGTGCCAGCAGCCTTGGGACAGGTTCGGTTGCCAAAAACATTCAGTACTTC
-	-	TRBV27	TRBJ2-2	CASRTLRQAKGGELFF	TGTGCCAGCAGAACACTGAGACAGGCTAAGGGCGGGGAGCTGTTTTTT
-	-	TRBV6-7	TRBJ1-2	CASSNCNPGQRMGYTF	TGTGCCAGCAGTAATTGTAACCCCGGGCAAAGGATGGGCTACACCTTC
-	medium-sized	TRBV4-3	TRBJ2-1	CASSQDKQNNEQFF	TGCGCCAGCAGCCAAGATAAACAGAACAATGAGCAGTTCTTC
TRBD2	-	TRBV6-5	TRBJ2-5	CASSYSHPSGETQYF	TGTGCCAGCAGTTACTCGCATCCTAGCGGGGAGACCCAGTACTTC
-	many	TRBV30	TRBJ2-4	CAWTRGPGIQYF	TGTGCCTGGACTCGGGGCCCTGGGATTCAGTACTTC
TRBD1	medium-sized	TRBV29-1	TRBJ1-5	CSVADRDSNQPQHF	TGCAGCGTGGCGGACAGGGACAGCAATCAGCCCCAGCATTTT
TRBD1	medium-sized	TRBV29-1	TRBJ1-2	CSTTTGTGYTF	TGCAGCACAACGACAGGGACTGGCTACACCTTC
TRBD1	medium-sized	TRBV20-1	TRBJ2-2	CSALRQGPTGELFF	TGCAGTGCTCTCAGACAGGGACCCACCGGGGAGCTGTTTTTT
-	-	TRBV5-1	TRBJ2-7	CASSPGAYEQYF	TGCGCCAGCAGCCCTGGGGCTTACGAGCAGTACTTC
-	few	TRBV10-2	TRBJ1-5	CASSELGGSNQPQHF	TGCGCCAGCAGTGAGTTGGGTGGGAGCAATCAGCCCCAGCATTTT
-	medium-sized	TRBV7-9	TRBJ1-2	CASIPITDYGYTF	TGTGCCAGCATCCCTATCACGGACTATGGCTACACCTTC
TRBD2	many	TRBV4-3	TRBJ2-1	CASRGTSGSNEQFF	TGCGCCAGCAGAGGGACTAGCGGGAGCAATGAGCAGTTCTTC
TRBD2	-	TRBV12-3/TRBV12-4	TRBJ2-7	CATSGGWEQYF	TGTGCTACTTCGGGAGGGTGGGAGCAGTACTTC
-	-	TRBV29-1	TRBJ1-2	CSVEDPGGNGYTF	TGCAGCGTTGAAGATCCGGGCGGGAATGGCTACACCTTC
TRBD2	many	TRBV9	TRBJ2-7	CASSVGTRAYEQYF	TGTGCCAGCAGCGTGGGGACTAGAGCCTACGAGCAGTACTTC
-	many	TRBV9	TRBJ2-5	CASSGGPSYQETQYF	TGTGCCAGCAGCGGGGGGCCCTCGTACCAAGAGACCCAGTACTTC
-	-	TRBV5-1	TRBJ2-5	CASSSPSEEEETQYF	TGCGCCAGCAGTTCGCCTAGCGAGGAGGAAGAGACCCAGTACTTC
-	medium-sized	TRBV9	TRBJ2-7	CASSAAAVVHEQYF	TGTGCCAGCAGCGCCGCCGCCGTGGTCCACGAGCAGTACTTC
TRBD2	-	TRBV5-4	TRBJ2-7	CASNSPGTSAYEQYF	TGTGCCAGCAACTCCCCCGGGACTAGCGCCTACGAGCAGTACTTC
-	few	TRBV10-3	TRBJ2-7	CATGDFSYEQYF	TGTGCCACGGGGGACTTCTCCTACGAGCAGTACTTC
-	few	TRBV7-9	TRBJ2-7	CASSLDGMFREQYF	TGTGCCAGCAGCTTGGACGGGATGTTCCGCGAGCAGTACTTC
TRBD1	-	TRBV20-1	TRBJ2-1	CSASRDRSHNEQFF	TGCAGTGCTAGCCGGGACAGGAGTCACAATGAGCAGTTCTTC
TRBD2	-	TRBV20-1	TRBJ2-1	CSASGPGLAVDNEQFF	TGCAGTGCTAGTGGCCCGGGACTAGCGGTCGACAATGAGCAGTTCTTC
-	-	TRBV5-1	TRBJ2-5	CASSLQGETQYF	TGCGCCAGCAGCTTGCAGGGAGAGACCCAGTACTTC
-	-	TRBV2	TRBJ2-7	CASRDRSAEQYF	TGTGCCAGCAGAGACAGGTCCGCCGAGCAGTACTTC
TRBD2	many	TRBV7-8	TRBJ2-3	CASSFITSDVDTQYF	TGTGCCAGCAGCTTCATAACTAGCGATGTGGATACGCAGTATTTT
TRBD1	few	TRBV10-3	TRBJ2-1	CAGSGGQGAFEQFF	TGTGCCGGATCCGGGGGACAGGGGGCTTTCGAGCAGTTCTTC
TRBD2	-	TRBV5-4	TRBJ2-7	CASSPGGGTYEQYF	TGTGCCAGCAGCCCGGGAGGCGGAACCTACGAGCAGTACTTC
-	-	TRBV14	TRBJ2-1	CASSLTSLSSYNEQFF	TGTGCCAGCAGCCTTACTAGCTTGAGCTCCTACAATGAGCAGTTCTTC
TRBD2	few	TRBV7-6	TRBJ2-1	CASSLEGSGTGNEQFF	TGTGCCAGCAGCTTAGAAGGTAGCGGGACCGGGAATGAGCAGTTCTTC
-	medium-sized	TRBV5-1	TRBJ2-4	CASSLDQEGNIQYF	TGCGCCAGCAGCTTGGATCAAGAGGGGAACATTCAGTACTTC